The 24 T cell receptor beta chains listed next were all sequenced from one sample in a study of cytomegalovirus exposure and HLA in healthy donors. Produced via immunoSEQ multiplex PCR; TCRdb's table is partial and in-frame only. The profile shows 150,000 to 180,000 clones, about 86% of them singletons. The specimen sequenced was PBMCs. These receptors were collected from a human donor in good health.

The chain employs TRBV5-1 and TRBJ2-7; 9 positions agree with TRBD2. This CDR3 has 15 residues. The ends lost 3 bases at V and 3 bases at J; junction bases unmatched: 7. CDR1 is SGHRS, CDR2 YFSETQ, per germline. CDR3 amino acids: CASSSIAGVLYEQYF. CDR3 bases: TGCGCCAGCAGCTCCATAGCGGGGGTTCTCTACGAGCAGTACTTC.

This clone was observed a single time. V and J are TRBV2 and TRBJ1-1, with D uncertain. CDR1 is SNHLY and CDR2 is FYNNEI in the germline V gene. The CDR3 is 16 residues long. V lost 7 bases, J lost 2 bases, and 20 bases lay in between. The DNA for the CDR3 is TGTGCCAGCACCCGGAGGGCAGCCACAGCTAACACTGAAGCTTTCTTT. Translated, it gives CASTRRAATANTEAFF.

The chain carries TRBV13 and TRBJ1-3; the D gene is possibly TRBD1 (5 bases). This CDR3 region has 14 residues. The V and J ends lost 6 bases and 6 bases respectively, with 15 bases between them. The germline V gene encodes CDR1 PRHDT and CDR2 FYEKMQ (reference sequence). CDR3 in amino acids: CASRPYWGENTIYF. The CDR3 bases are TGTGCCAGCAGACCTTACTGGGGGGAAAACACCATATATTTT.

This clone was counted a single time. V usage is TRBV19 and J usage is TRBJ2-6; TRBD1 matches 8 bases. The CDR3 runs 16 residues. V shed 3 bases and J 1 base; nucleotides not matched to a gene: 2. Germline CDR1 is LNHDA and CDR2 is SQIVND (reference sequence). CDR3 sequence (DNA): TGTGCCAGTAGTATCCAGGGGGCATCTGGGGCCAACGTCCTGACTTTC. It yields the protein CASSIQGASGANVLTF.

This rearrangement joins TRBV28 to TRBJ2-1, with 8 positions matching TRBD2. Germline values: CDR1 MDHEN, CDR2 SYDVKM. The CDR3 extends over 17 amino acids. V was clipped by 3 bases and J by 0 bases; unmatched bases: 7. The chain's CDR3 is CASSLSGLASSYNEQFF. The CDR3, as DNA: TGTGCCAGCAGTTTGTCCGGACTAGCTAGCTCCTACAATGAGCAGTTCTTC.

The V call is TRBV7-2, the J call TRBJ1-1; D is unclear. The CDR3 runs to 15 residues. The V end was cut by 5 bases, the J end by 1 base, with 14 bases between. Germline V gene sequence: CDR1 SGHTA, CDR2 FQGNSA. In nucleotides, the CDR3 is TGTGCCAGCAGCCTAACACAGTACGGGAACACTGAAGCTTTCTTT. This translates into CASSLTQYGNTEAFF.

The chain uses TRBV29-1 and TRBJ2-3; D remains ambiguous. CDR1 SQVTM and CDR2 ANQGSEA come from the germline V gene. The CDR3 totals 10 residues. With 3 bases removed from V and 7 bases from J, the gap between germline ends came to 5 bases. CDR3 nucleotides: TGCAGCGTTGAGCGGAATACGCAGTATTTT. It codes for CSVERNTQYF.

As DNA, the CDR3 is TGTGCCAGCAGCCTGGGACAGGCCGTCTACGAGCAGTACTTC. Its protein is CASSLGQAVYEQYF. The chain recombines TRBV5-6 with TRBJ2-7, with 8 bases that match TRBD1. After removal of 4 bases from V and 3 bases from J, the junction contained 6 bases not matched to a gene. CDR3 size: 14 residues. Germline CDR1 is SGHDT and CDR2 is YYEEEE.

V is TRBV25-1 and J is TRBJ2-7, with D possibly TRBD2 on 5 matching bases. This CDR3 is 14 amino acids long. Trimming pared 3 bases from V and 0 bases from J, leaving 9 bases between. Germline CDR1 MGHDK, CDR2 SYGVNS. The CDR3 sequence is CASSDGLDSYEQYF. The CDR3 DNA sequence: TGTGCCAGCAGTGACGGACTGGACTCCTACGAGCAGTACTTC.

This chain links TRBV25-1 with TRBJ2-5, with D hard to call. From germline, CDR1 is MGHDK and CDR2 SYGVNS. Between the trimmed V and J ends, which lost 2 bases and 5 bases, there was a span of 9 bases. The CDR3 is 13 residues long. The CDR3 bases are TGTGCCAGCAGTGAACCCGTTTCGGAGACCCAGTACTTC. Translating gives CASSEPVSETQYF.

The gene calls are TRBV18 and TRBJ1-2; no definite D call. The CDR3 loop spans 13 amino acids. Germline CDR1 is KGHSH and CDR2 is LQKENI. Trimming removed 4 bases from V and 3 bases from J, with 9 bases in between. The CDR3 is CASSLLNYYGYTF. The CDR3 DNA reads TGTGCCAGCTCACTCCTAAACTACTATGGCTACACCTTC.

V and J are TRBV10-2 and TRBJ2-7; TRBD1 might be the D (6 bases). The CDR3 runs to 14 residues. Germline V lookup: CDR1 WSHSY, CDR2 SAAADI. V lost 6 bases and J 7 bases, leaving 19 bases between the germline ends. The CDR3 nucleotides are TGCGCCAGCAGCGACCCCCCGGGGACAACGGAGCAGTACTTC. This sequence encodes CASSDPPGTTEQYF.

This clone was seen a handful of times. CDR3 sequence (DNA): TGTGCCAGCAGCGCCCGACTAGTGCCCGATGAGCAGTTCTTC. Its translation: CASSARLVPDEQFF. The chain combines TRBV11-3 with TRBJ2-1, with D possibly TRBD2 on 6 matching bases. Germline CDR1 is SGHNT and CDR2 is YENEEA. V lost 5 bases, J lost 8 bases, and 16 bases lay in between. CDR3 length: 14 amino acids. Full variable domain (remainder filled in from reference TRBV11-3 and TRBJ2-1): EAGVVQSPRYKIIEKKQPVAFWCNPISGHNTLYWYLQNLGQGPELLIRYENEEAVDDSQLPKDRFSAERLKGVDSTLKIQPAELGDSAVYLCASSARLVPDEQFFGPGTRLTVL.

This chain connects TRBV10-2 to TRBJ2-1, with D maybe TRBD2 (5 bases). Germline CDR1 is WSHSY and CDR2 is SAAADI. The CDR3 has 14 residues. Deletions cut 5 bases from V and 3 bases from J, with 11 bases between. DNA for the CDR3: TGCGCCAGCAGTAAGGACTTGTTCTACAATGAGCAGTTCTTC. It translates to CASSKDLFYNEQFF.

The V gene is TRBV5-6, the J gene TRBJ1-3; D not certain. CDR3 length: 13 residues. CDR1 and CDR2 (germline): SGHDT, YYEEEE. Trimming removed 2 bases at V and 4 bases at J, with 7 bases between. CDR3 sequence: CASSFLSGNTIYF. The CDR3 region has the DNA TGTGCCAGCAGCTTTTTAAGCGGAAACACCATATATTTT.

This chain connects TRBV28 to TRBJ2-5; D is undetermined. CDR1 and CDR2 from the germline V gene are MDHEN and SYDVKM. Trimming took 3 bases from V and 7 from J, leaving 9 bases between them. This CDR3 comprises 12 residues. The CDR3 DNA is TGTGCCAGCAGTTTCAGACCGGGGACCCAGTACTTC. Amino acid sequence: CASSFRPGTQYF.

J is TRBJ1-5 and V is TRBV2, with 8 bases fitting TRBD1. The length of the CDR3 is 15 residues. V dropped 6 bases and J dropped 4; count of bases not matched to a gene: 8. CDR1 is SNHLY, CDR2 FYNNEI, per germline. The CDR3 nucleotides are TGTGCCAGCAGGCCCCAGGGGGCGTGGAATCAGCCCCAGCATTTT. Translation: CASRPQGAWNQPQHF.

This chain links TRBV5-1 with TRBJ2-7, with a tentative D call TRBD1 (7 bases). V was clipped by 1 base and J by 4 bases, with 12 bases between them. Germline CDR1 SGHRS, CDR2 YFSETQ. The CDR3 totals 14 residues. The CDR3 spells CASSLWTGLYEQYF. CDR3 DNA: TGCGCCAGCAGCTTGTGGACAGGACTATACGAGCAGTACTTC.

For the CDR3, the DNA is TGTGCCAGCAGTTCCGGACAGGCTCCCGGGAAGCCCCAGCATTTT. Encoded protein: CASSSGQAPGKPQHF. The chain joins TRBV6-1 to TRBJ1-5, with 7 bases matching TRBD1. The CDR3 covers 15 residues. The junction had 12 bases not matched to a gene; V was cut back by 5 bases and J by 8 bases. Per the germline V gene, CDR1 is MNHNS and CDR2 is SASEGT.

To note about this clone: The identical CDR3 is also encoded by other nucleotide sequences in the sample. The chain joins TRBV6-6 to TRBJ2-3; TRBD2 might be the D (6 bases). The germline CDR1 and CDR2 sequences are MNHNY and SVGAGI (reference sequence). The CDR3 runs 13 residues. V lost 7 bases and J 5 bases, leaving 13 bases between the germline ends. CDR3 in DNA: TGTGCCAGCACACGCTTAGCGGAAGATACGCAGTATTTT. It codes for CASTRLAEDTQYF.

The chain joins TRBV5-4 to TRBJ1-1; tentative D call: TRBD1 (6 bases). The V gene lost 4 bases and the J gene lost 2 bases, with 12 bases spanning the gap. The CDR3 has 14 residues. Germline CDR1 reads SGHNT; CDR2 reads YYREEE (reference sequence). This CDR3 is CASSPRTDNTEAFF. The CDR3 DNA is TGTGCCAGCAGCCCCAGGACAGATAACACTGAAGCTTTCTTT.

The chain joins TRBV5-1 to TRBJ2-7; TRBD1 might be the D (6 bases). The CDR3 loop spans 15 amino acids. Trimming shortened V by 3 bases and J by 3 bases, and 16 bases separated the two germline ends. In germline, CDR1 is SGHRS, CDR2 YFSETQ. As DNA, the CDR3 is TGCGCCAGCAGCTGGACAGCAACTGGGGACTACGAGCAGTACTTC. It encodes CASSWTATGDYEQYF.

The chain is built from TRBV9 and TRBJ2-5; D possibly corresponds to TRBD2 (6 bases). Germline CDR1 SGDLS, CDR2 YYNGEE. The ends were cut back, 2 bases at V and 1 base at J, with 12 bases in the middle. There are 15 residues in the CDR3. The CDR3 DNA reads as TGTGCCAGCAGCGTGGAGGGCGGGACCCAAGAGACCCAGTACTTC. Its protein is CASSVEGGTQETQYF.

CDR3 sequence (DNA): TGTGCCAGCAGCCTCCAGCGGGAGGGCCGGAATGAGCAGTTCTTC. It is translated as CASSLQREGRNEQFF. This sequence joins TRBV7-2 and TRBJ2-1, with 10 bases fitting TRBD2. The CDR3 runs to 15 residues. Germline trimming cut 5 bases from V and 7 bases from J; bases unmatched to any gene: 8. The germline CDR1 and CDR2 sequences are SGHTA and FQGNSA. The entire variable domain, with the rest obtained from reference TRBV7-2 and TRBJ2-1, is as follows: GAGVSQSPSNKVTEKGKDVELRCDPISGHTALYWYRQSLGQGLEFLIYFQGNSAPDKSGLPSDRFSAERTGGSVSTLTIQRTQQEDSAVYLCASSLQREGRNEQFFGPGTRLTVL.